A single sample gave rise to the 25 T cell receptor beta chains below, sequenced in a study of control samples from healthy donors and cancer patients. The table came from immunoSEQ multiplex PCR; TCRdb's copy has only in-frame clones and leaves some out. The sample holds roughly 93,000 clones; roughly nine tenths are singletons and the top ten take about 9.5%. The sequencing input was PBMCs. The source is a woman aged 45 to 65 with colorectal cancer.

J is TRBJ2-5 and V is TRBV6-2 or TRBV6-3; either TRBD1 or TRBD2 may fit D (5 bases each). Germline CDR1 MNHEY, CDR2 SVGEGT. Trimming removed 5 bases at V and 4 bases at J, with 17 bases between. This CDR3 is built from 15 residues. CDR3 in amino acids: CASSIRDVQGETQYF. CDR3 sequence (DNA): TGTGCCAGCAGTATCCGGGACGTCCAAGGAGAGACCCAGTACTTC.

This chain uses TRBV18 with TRBJ1-2; a possible D gene is TRBD1 (5 bases). Trimming cost V 3 bases and J 4 bases, with 12 bases left between them. The germline V gene encodes CDR1 KGHSH and CDR2 LQKENI. This CDR3 contains 14 residues. The CDR3 loop is CASSPARGGYGYTF. Here the CDR3 DNA reads TGTGCCAGCTCACCTGCGAGGGGAGGCTATGGCTACACCTTC.

The chain carries TRBV4-3 and TRBJ2-1; tentative D call: TRBD2 (5 bases). The germline gives CDR1 LGHNA, CDR2 YSLEER. The CDR3 extends over 17 amino acids. Trimming removed 0 bases from V and 0 bases from J, with 12 bases in between. The CDR3: CASSQDPPGSSYNEQFF. In DNA, the CDR3 is TGCGCCAGCAGCCAAGACCCTCCGGGGAGCTCCTACAATGAGCAGTTCTTC.

The V and J genes are TRBV6-1 and TRBJ2-7; possible D gene TRBD2, 6 bases. CDR3 size: 18 residues. Germline CDR1 and CDR2: MNHNS and SASEGT. V was trimmed by 3 bases and J by 0 bases, leaving 21 bases between them. CDR3 sequence reads: CASSDMAGKGMSSYEQYV. The CDR3 bases are TGTGCCAGCAGTGATATGGCGGGGAAGGGAATGAGCTCCTACGAGCAGTACGTC.

In its sample, this clone was seen a few times. The chain joins TRBV5-1 to TRBJ2-7, with D perhaps assigned TRBD1 or TRBD2 (7 bases each). Trimming took off 3 bases at V and 6 bases at J, with 10 bases between the two ends. CDR3 length: 12 amino acids. CDR1 SGHRS and CDR2 YFSETQ come from the germline V gene. The DNA for the CDR3 is TGCGCCAGCAGCTCCAGGGGGGGCGAGCAGTACGTC. It specifies CASSSRGGEQYV.

The chain joins TRBV5-3 to TRBJ2-7; a weak D match, TRBD2 (6 bases). TRBV5-3 is designated an ORF whose function remains uncertain. V shed 9 bases and J shed 5 bases, with 24 bases lying between them. CDR3 length: 15 amino acids. The CDR3 reads CANPLVGGLIDEQYV. CDR3 nucleotide sequence: TGTGCCAACCCATTAGTGGGGGGTTTGATAGACGAGCAGTACGTC.

J is TRBJ1-2 and V is TRBV24-1; 9 bases are a match to TRBD1. The CDR3 is 13 residues long. V lost 11 bases to trimming and J lost 8 bases; unmatched junction nucleotides: 11. CDR1 and CDR2 from the germline V gene are KGHDR and SFDVKD. The CDR3: CAIQGQGTSGYTF. CDR3 nucleotide sequence: TGTGCCATCCAGGGACAGGGAACCTCGGGCTACACCTTC.

In nucleotides, the CDR3 is TGCGCCAGCAGATTCCGGGCTTCGAACACTGAAGCTTTCTTT. Protein product: CASRFRASNTEAFF. The chain links TRBV4-1 to TRBJ1-1; D unresolved. CDR1 MGHRA and CDR2 YSYEKL come from the germline V gene. The CDR3 runs 14 residues. V lost 6 bases and J 1 base, leaving 12 bases between the germline ends.

V usage is TRBV6-5 and J usage is TRBJ1-1; weak D call: TRBD1 (6 bases). V was trimmed by 5 bases and J by 1 base, leaving 8 bases between them. This CDR3 contains 13 residues. In germline, CDR1 is MNHEY, CDR2 SVGAGI. In DNA form, the CDR3 reads TGTGCCAGCAGTCAGGACAGGAACACTGAAGCTTTCTTT. It encodes CASSQDRNTEAFF.

As concerns this clone: This CDR3 is also generated by other DNA sequences in the sample. This rearrangement joins TRBV18 to TRBJ1-1; D not resolved. V shed 2 bases and J shed 3 bases, with 7 bases lying between them. Germline CDR1 KGHSH, CDR2 LQKENI. This CDR3 is 13 amino acids long. This CDR3 is CASSPGLDTEAFF. DNA of the CDR3: TGTGCCAGCTCACCAGGGTTGGACACTGAAGCTTTCTTT.

The chain carries TRBV19 and TRBJ2-5, with 7 nucleotides matching TRBD2. Germline V lookup: CDR1 LNHDA, CDR2 SQIVND (reference sequence). This CDR3 spans 17 amino acids. The ends lost 5 bases at V and 7 bases at J; junction bases unmatched: 19. The CDR3: CASSPRVVAGGGVTQYF. CDR3 in DNA: TGTGCCAGTAGTCCCCGAGTGGTAGCGGGCGGAGGTGTGACCCAGTACTTC.

This chain links TRBV9 with TRBJ2-3; D remains ambiguous. Looked up from germline, CDR1 is SGDLS and CDR2 is YYNGEE. V dropped 4 bases and J dropped 0 bases, with 9 bases sitting between them. The CDR3 sequence is 14 residues long. CDR3 region: CASSQDPSTDTQYF. CDR3 bases: TGTGCCAGCAGCCAAGACCCTAGCACAGATACGCAGTATTTT.

V usage is TRBV5-1 and J usage is TRBJ1-1; TRBD1 matches 11 bases. V lost 4 bases, J lost 2 bases, and 10 bases stayed unmatched. The CDR3 length is 17 residues. Germline loops: CDR1 SGHRS, CDR2 YFSETQ. The CDR3: CASSPGQGARGNTEAFF. CDR3 bases: TGCGCCAGCAGCCCCGGACAGGGGGCAAGGGGAAACACTGAAGCTTTCTTT. Full variable domain (rest looked up from reference TRBV5-1 and TRBJ1-1): KAGVTQTPRYLIKTRGQQVTLSCSPISGHRSVSWYQQTPGQGLQFLFEYFSETQRNKGNFPGRFSGRQFSNSRSEMNVSTLELGDSALYLCASSPGQGARGNTEAFFGQGTRLTVV.

CDR3 nucleotide sequence: TGTGCCAGCAGTTACGGGTTTGGACTAACGTACCAAGAGACCCAGTACTTC. As protein: CASSYGFGLTYQETQYF. The rearrangement links TRBV6-2 or TRBV6-3 to TRBJ2-5, with D maybe TRBD2 (6 bases). Between the trimmed V and J ends, which lost 2 bases and 0 bases, there was a span of 16 bases. CDR1 and CDR2 from the germline V gene are MNHEY and SVGEGT. The CDR3 has 17 amino acids.

V is TRBV11-3 and J is TRBJ2-1, with 8 positions matching TRBD2. With 2 bases clipped from V and 4 bases from J, the junction kept 10 bases outside the gene matches. The CDR3 totals 17 residues. In germline, CDR1 is SGHNT, CDR2 YENEEA. CDR3 nucleotides: TGTGCCAGCAGCTTATCATATATGGGCGGGGGGTACAATGAGCAGTTCTTC. It translates to CASSLSYMGGGYNEQFF.

Only one count was recorded for this clone. J is TRBJ1-2 and V is TRBV29-1, with a possible D match to TRBD1 (6 bases). The V end was cut by 5 bases, the J end by 8 bases, with 18 bases between. The CDR3 length is 13 residues. Per germline, CDR1 SQVTM and CDR2 ANQGSEA. The CDR3 region is CSVFRGRGRGYTF. The CDR3 coding sequence is TGCAGCGTTTTCCGGGGCAGGGGTAGGGGCTACACCTTC.

The rearrangement joins TRBV7-3 to TRBJ2-1, with 10 bases lining up with TRBD2. The CDR3 covers 15 residues. The V gene end was trimmed by 5 bases and the J gene end by 6 bases; junction bases not matched to a gene: 7. Germline CDR1 and CDR2: SGHTA and FQGTGA. The CDR3: CASSPESGGANEQFF. CDR3 in DNA: TGTGCCAGCAGCCCCGAAAGCGGGGGGGCCAATGAGCAGTTCTTC.

The chain couples TRBV3-1 (or the pseudogene TRBV3-2) to TRBJ2-3, with a weak D call TRBD2 (6 bases). CDR1 and CDR2 (germline): LGHDT, YNNKEL (reference sequence). Trimming took off 0 bases at V and 2 bases at J, with 12 bases between the two ends. The CDR3 has 16 residues. CDR3 coding DNA: TGTGCCAGCAGCCAAGATATACTAGCTAACACAGATACGCAGTATTTT. It is translated as CASSQDILANTDTQYF.

The rearrangement joins TRBV7-2 to TRBJ2-5; the D is unclear. CDR3 length equals 13 residues. V lost 1 base, J lost 5 bases, and 8 bases lay in between. Germline CDR1 and CDR2: SGHTA and FQGNSA. The CDR3 here is CASSLDGWETQYF. CDR3 sequence (DNA): TGTGCCAGCAGCTTAGATGGGTGGGAGACCCAGTACTTC. The whole variable domain, filled in from reference TRBV7-2 and TRBJ2-5, reads GAGVSQSPSNKVTEKGKDVELRCDPISGHTALYWYRQSLGQGLEFLIYFQGNSAPDKSGLPSDRFSAERTGGSVSTLTIQRTQQEDSAVYLCASSLDGWETQYFGPGTRLLVL.

In its sample, this clone was seen a few times. V is TRBV9 and J is TRBJ1-1, with D maybe TRBD1 (5 bases). Germline V CDR1 and CDR2: SGDLS, YYNGEE. CDR3 length: 14 residues. Trimming left V 3 bases short and J 2 bases short, with 11 bases between. CDR3 protein: CASSAGAINTEAFF. The CDR3, as DNA: TGTGCCAGCAGCGCTGGGGCGATAAACACTGAAGCTTTCTTT. The variable domain in full, with the rest retrieved from reference TRBV9 and TRBJ1-1, is DSGVTQTPKHLITATGQRVTLRCSPRSGDLSVYWYQQSLDQGLQFLIQYYNGEERAKGNILERFSAQQFPDLHSELNLSSLELGDSALYFCASSAGAINTEAFFGQGTRLTVV.

The chain uses TRBV5-5 and TRBJ2-1, with D possibly matching TRBD1 (5 bases). The CDR3 extends over 14 amino acids. The germline V and J ends were trimmed by 2 bases and 1 base, with 7 bases remaining between them. Germline V gene lookup returns CDR1 SGHKS and CDR2 YYEKEE (reference sequence). For the CDR3, the DNA is TGTGCCAGCAGCTTCCAGGGATCCTACAATGAGCAGTTCTTC. Its translation: CASSFQGSYNEQFF.

The genes are TRBV19 and TRBJ1-2, with TRBD1 as a possible D gene (6 bases). The CDR3 runs 14 residues. With 6 bases removed from V and 2 bases from J, the gap between germline ends came to 13 bases. Germline lookup yields CDR1 LNHDA and CDR2 SQIVND (reference sequence). CDR3 coding DNA: TGTGCCAGTAGGGACGGACAGCTAAACTATGGCTACACCTTC. Protein product: CASRDGQLNYGYTF.

The chain employs TRBV6-6 and TRBJ2-3, with 12 nucleotides matching TRBD2. The trim removed 6 bases at V and 0 bases at J, leaving 4 bases unmatched. Germline V gene data show CDR1 as MNHNY and CDR2 as SVGAGI (reference sequence). This CDR3 contains 16 residues. The CDR3 region is CASSTSGGTSTDTQYF. The DNA for the CDR3 is TGTGCCAGCAGCACTAGCGGGGGGACTAGCACAGATACGCAGTATTTT.

The rearrangement joins TRBV7-9 to TRBJ1-4, with 7 nucleotides matching TRBD1. The V and J ends lost 3 bases and 7 bases, in that order; junction bases with no gene match: 2. Per the germline V gene, CDR1 is SEHNR and CDR2 is FQNEAQ (reference sequence). CDR3 length: 13 amino acids. CDR3 in DNA: TGTGCCAGCAGCTTCAGGGGGGGTGAAAAACTGTTTTTT. Protein sequence: CASSFRGGEKLFF. Full variable domain (missing parts from reference TRBV7-9 and TRBJ1-4): DTGVSQNPRHKITKRGQNVTFRCDPISEHNRLYWYRQTLGQGPEFLTYFQNEAQLEKSRLLSDRFSAERPKGSFSTLEIQRTEQGDSAMYLCASSFRGGEKLFFGSGTQLSVL.

The chain employs TRBV9 and TRBJ2-3; 15 positions agree with TRBD2. This CDR3 region has 17 residues. Germline CDR1 SGDLS, CDR2 YYNGEE. J gave up 5 bases and V 0 bases, and 4 bases lay outside the gene matches. CDR3 nucleotide sequence: TGTGCCAGCAGCGTAGGGACTAGCGGGGGGGCCGTAGATACGCAGTATTTT. Protein product: CASSVGTSGGAVDTQYF. The full variable domain, completed using reference TRBV9 and TRBJ2-3, is DSGVTQTPKHLITATGQRVTLRCSPRSGDLSVYWYQQSLDQGLQFLIQYYNGEERAKGNILERFSAQQFPDLHSELNLSSLELGDSALYFCASSVGTSGGAVDTQYFGPGTRLTVL.